These 6 T cell receptor beta chains were all obtained from the same sample, sequenced in a study of shared clonotypes between healthy human individuals. Profiling relied on immunoSEQ multiplex PCR, and the TCRdb table lists in-frame clones only, not all of them. The table lists 800,000 or so clones, about 96% of them singletons, with less than 0.25% in the top ten. Naive CD8 cells lacked CD45RO, underwent positive selection for CCR7 and left out terminally differentiated effector memory CD45RA+ cells. Sequences were obtained from naive CD8+ T cells sorted from blood. All receptors derive from a young man in good health.

This sequence joins TRBV25-1 and TRBJ2-2; possibly TRBD2 for D (6 bases). The CDR3 totals 16 residues. Germline CDR1 reads MGHDK; CDR2 reads SYGVNS. The germline V and J ends were trimmed by 3 bases and 5 bases, with 16 bases remaining between them. For the CDR3, the DNA is TGTGCCAGCAGTGACTACACGACTAGTCAGACCGGGGAGCTGTTTTTT. Translation: CASSDYTTSQTGELFF.

In nucleotides, the CDR3 is TGCGCCAGCAGCCAAGAGGCGGTTGGGGGAATCTCCTACAATGAGCAGTTCTTC. This sequence encodes CASSQEAVGGISYNEQFF. The V and J genes are TRBV4-1 and TRBJ2-1; D may match TRBD1 or TRBD2 (5 bases each). V shed 0 bases and J shed 0 bases, with 15 bases lying between them. Germline V gene lookup returns CDR1 MGHRA and CDR2 YSYEKL. This CDR3 contains 18 residues.

The table lists this clone with a count of one. J is TRBJ2-7 and V is TRBV6-5; 7 bases line up with TRBD2. The germline CDR1 and CDR2 sequences are MNHEY and SVGAGI. V dropped 2 bases and J dropped 1; count of bases not matched to a gene: 2. The CDR3 sequence is 14 residues long. CDR3 sequence: CASSYGRGSYEQYF. As DNA, the CDR3 is TGTGCCAGCAGTTACGGGAGGGGTTCCTACGAGCAGTACTTC.

The rearrangement links TRBV7-8 to TRBJ2-1, with 14 bases identical to TRBD2. In germline, CDR1 is SGHVS, CDR2 FQNEAQ. The ends lost 6 bases at V and 5 bases at J; junction bases unmatched: 9. This CDR3 spans 17 amino acids. In nucleotides, the CDR3 is TGTGCCAGCAGACAGGGACTAGCGGGAGCGACGGACAATGAGCAGTTCTTC. Protein sequence: CASRQGLAGATDNEQFF.

J is TRBJ1-1 and V is TRBV6-5, with D uncertain. The V gene lost 0 bases and the J gene lost 1 base, with 6 bases spanning the gap. Germline lookup yields CDR1 MNHEY and CDR2 SVGAGI. The CDR3 runs to 14 residues. CDR3 nucleotides: TGTGCCAGCAGTTACTCGGCCGAGAACACTGAAGCTTTCTTT. It translates to CASSYSAENTEAFF.

This clone was picked up one time. The V and J genes are TRBV7-9 and TRBJ2-2, with 8 bases fitting TRBD2. The CDR3 is 18 amino acids. CDR1 is SEHNR and CDR2 is FQNEAQ in the germline V gene (reference sequence). V lost 1 base, J lost 4 bases, and 11 bases stayed unmatched. The CDR3 is CASSLGAPGTSITGELFF. The CDR3 region has the DNA TGTGCCAGCAGCTTAGGGGCTCCCGGGACTAGTATCACCGGGGAGCTGTTTTTT.